The rows below give T cell receptor beta chains drawn from one sample of a study of CD8 T cells in Susac syndrome. TCRdb re-derived calls from the immunoSEQ multiplex PCR reads in MiXCR, one entry per CDR3 protein. The sample carries under 250,000 distinct CDR3 sequences, approximately 94% recorded once. Material for sequencing was CD4+ T cells from PBMCs. These receptors originate from a human donor with Susac syndrome. CDR3s include the opening cysteine and the closing phenylalanine or tryptophan. The D gene is left open where the match is weak. A row's size may be missing; if present it is once, few, many or a size class.

j_gene: TRBJ2-7
d_gene: TRBD2
v_gene: TRBV19
abundance: NA
CDR3nt: TGTGCCAGTAGTATATCTAGCGGGGGCTACGAGCAGTACTTC
CDR3aa: CASSISSGGYEQYF

j_gene: TRBJ2-1
d_gene: TRBD2
v_gene: TRBV5-1
abundance: NA
CDR3nt: TGCGCCAGCAGATCCGGGACTAACTACAATGAGCAGTTCTTC
CDR3aa: CASRSGTNYNEQFF

j_gene: TRBJ1-4
d_gene: NA
v_gene: TRBV7-8
abundance: NA
CDR3nt: TGTGCCAGCAGCTTAGAGGGGCAATCTGGAGAAAAACTGTTTTTT
CDR3aa: CASSLEGQSGEKLFF

j_gene: TRBJ1-6
d_gene: NA
v_gene: TRBV20-1
abundance: NA
CDR3nt: TGCAGTGCTAGTGATAGCAAACCCAATTCACCCCTCCACTTT
CDR3aa: CSASDSKPNSPLHF

j_gene: TRBJ2-4
d_gene: NA
v_gene: TRBV11-3
abundance: NA
CDR3nt: TGTGCCAGCAGCTTAGTCCTGGGTGCAGCCAAAAACATTCAGTACTTC
CDR3aa: CASSLVLGAAKNIQYF

j_gene: TRBJ2-7
d_gene: TRBD1
v_gene: TRBV6-5
abundance: NA
CDR3nt: TGTGCCGTCCGGGACAGCCTCTACGAGCAGTACTTC
CDR3aa: CAVRDSLYEQYF

j_gene: TRBJ2-7
d_gene: NA
v_gene: TRBV5-1
abundance: NA
CDR3nt: TGCGCCAGCAGCTTGGGGAGCGAAGCTTCCGTCCCCTACGAGCAGTACTTC
CDR3aa: CASSLGSEASVPYEQYF

j_gene: TRBJ1-4
d_gene: TRBD1
v_gene: TRBV5-1
abundance: NA
CDR3nt: TGCGCCAGCAGCCCGGGACAGTTCGGCGAAAAACTGTTTTTT
CDR3aa: CASSPGQFGEKLFF

j_gene: TRBJ2-2
d_gene: TRBD1
v_gene: TRBV7-2
abundance: NA
CDR3nt: TGTGCCAGCAGCTCTGGACAGGGAGCCACCGGGGAGCTGTTTTTT
CDR3aa: CASSSGQGATGELFF

j_gene: TRBJ1-1
d_gene: NA
v_gene: TRBV6-2/TRBV6-3
abundance: NA
CDR3nt: TGTGCCAGCAGTTACCGACTTGGACAGCGCCCTGAAGCTTTCTTT
CDR3aa: CASSYRLGQRPEAFF

j_gene: TRBJ1-6
d_gene: NA
v_gene: TRBV28
abundance: NA
CDR3nt: TGTGCCAGCAGCCCAACAATCGGGTCACCCCTCCACTTT
CDR3aa: CASSPTIGSPLHF

j_gene: TRBJ2-3
d_gene: TRBD2
v_gene: TRBV13
abundance: NA
CDR3nt: TGTGCCAGCAGCCCCCTCGTTTCCCGGGGGGGGCGGGAAGATACGCAGTATTTT
CDR3aa: CASSPLVSRGGREDTQYF

j_gene: TRBJ2-5
d_gene: NA
v_gene: TRBV30
abundance: NA
CDR3nt: TGTGCCTGGAAGTTACGGGGGGAGACCCAGTACTTC
CDR3aa: CAWKLRGETQYF

j_gene: TRBJ1-4
d_gene: NA
v_gene: TRBV7-9
abundance: NA
CDR3nt: TGTGCCAGCAGCTTATGGGTTGACAGACGTCTGGTCGAAAAACTGTTTTTT
CDR3aa: CASSLWVDRRLVEKLFF

j_gene: TRBJ1-1
d_gene: TRBD1
v_gene: TRBV12-3/TRBV12-4
abundance: NA
CDR3nt: TGTGCCAGCAGTACCGGGACAGGGAACACTGAAGCTTTCTTT
CDR3aa: CASSTGTGNTEAFF

j_gene: TRBJ2-1
d_gene: TRBD2
v_gene: TRBV6-2/TRBV6-3
abundance: once
CDR3nt: TGTGCCAGCAGTCCGGGGGGGCCTAAAAATGAGCAGTTCTTC
CDR3aa: CASSPGGPKNEQFF

j_gene: TRBJ1-1
d_gene: TRBD1
v_gene: TRBV5-1
abundance: once
CDR3nt: TGCGCCAGCAGCCCCCAACAGGGGTTAGACACTGAAGCTTTCTTT
CDR3aa: CASSPQQGLDTEAFF

j_gene: TRBJ2-5
d_gene: TRBD2
v_gene: TRBV12-3/TRBV12-4
abundance: once
CDR3nt: TGTGCCAGCGCGGCTAGCGGGGGCGTGGAGACCCAGTACTTC
CDR3aa: CASAASGGVETQYF

j_gene: TRBJ2-6
d_gene: NA
v_gene: TRBV2
abundance: NA
CDR3nt: TGTGCCAGCAGCAACCCCCTTAGTCCGACAGGTCATTACTCTGGGGCCAACGTCCTGACTTTC
CDR3aa: CASSNPLSPTGHYSGANVLTF

j_gene: TRBJ2-5
d_gene: TRBD1
v_gene: TRBV5-6
abundance: NA
CDR3nt: TGTGCCAGCAGCTTCGGGACAGGGGGCCGGACCCAGTACTTC
CDR3aa: CASSFGTGGRTQYF

j_gene: TRBJ1-3
d_gene: NA
v_gene: TRBV15
abundance: NA
CDR3nt: TGTGCCACCAGCAGAGAAAGATCTGCGGACACCATATATTTT
CDR3aa: CATSRERSADTIYF

j_gene: TRBJ1-1
d_gene: NA
v_gene: TRBV7-2
abundance: NA
CDR3nt: TGTGCCAGCAGCTTTGGACGGTACGGTGAAGCTTTCTTT
CDR3aa: CASSFGRYGEAFF

j_gene: TRBJ2-5
d_gene: NA
v_gene: TRBV14
abundance: NA
CDR3nt: TGTGCCAGCAGCCAAAGGCTAGCGACCGAGACCCAGTACTTC
CDR3aa: CASSQRLATETQYF

j_gene: TRBJ2-7
d_gene: NA
v_gene: TRBV7-9
abundance: NA
CDR3nt: TGTGCCAGCAGCCAAGTAGGACAGAACGAGCAGTACTTC
CDR3aa: CASSQVGQNEQYF

j_gene: TRBJ1-5
d_gene: TRBD1
v_gene: TRBV11-2
abundance: NA
CDR3nt: TGTGCCAGCAGCTTGGGACAGCCCGGAGAGCCCCAGCATTTT
CDR3aa: CASSLGQPGEPQHF

j_gene: TRBJ2-1
d_gene: NA
v_gene: TRBV6-5
abundance: NA
CDR3nt: TGTGCCAGCAGTAGAAAAGGAAATGAGCAGTTCTTC
CDR3aa: CASSRKGNEQFF